This T cell receptor (beta chain) was captured by sequencing in a study of T cells in Graves' hyperthyroidism and ophthalmopathy. Background on the study: At initial diagnosis, before any treatment had begun, peripheral blood was obtained.

On this clonotype itself: Its ends do not fully match the called genes, so a read error is possible.

The length of the CDR3 is 14 residues. Germline-derived CDR1 and CDR2 are DFQATT and SNEGSKA (reference sequence). Amplification targeted TCR beta CDR3 regions from RNA transcripts. The HTBI primer set drove a first-round RT-PCR of the TCR CDR3. From the multiplex PCR reads, TCRdb called clonotypes with MiXCR, one entry per CDR3 protein. Among some 350,000 distinct CDR3 sequences listed, around 13% were seen once. This clonotype was obtained from a woman between 40 and 50 years old with Graves' ophthalmopathy. This chain joins TRBV20-1 and TRBJ2-1, with TRBD2 matching 12 bases. Sequencing used blood. CDR3 region: CSVRLAGVRNEQFF. In DNA form, the CDR3 reads TGCAGTGTTAGACTAGCGGGAGTTAGAAATGAGCAGTTCTTC.